One T cell receptor (beta chain) is described in this entry. Its antigen is currently unknown. Indicated treatment: roughly 18 received Ad26.COV2.S at low or high dose, single or two shots; 5 received placebo; per-sample allocation not given. The study sampled participants on day 63 after the first vaccine or placebo injection. The V end lost 0 bases, the J end lost 4 bases, and 10 bases lay between the germline ends. The CDR3 has 14 residues. CDR1 and CDR2 from the germline V gene are SGHRS and YFSETQ. This specimen belongs to a study of Ad26.COV2.S vaccination and SARS-CoV-2 variants. Study-level findings and limits: Total T cell responses, in the TCR breadth and depth analyses, may have been underestimated.

Sequencing used immunoSEQ multiplex PCR; TCRdb keeps in-frame clones, though not all of them. The sample yields around 320,000 clones, around four fifths seen once. The chain recombines TRBV5-1 with TRBJ1-2; D is possibly TRBD1 (5 bases). This TCR came from a person aged 18-60 years who received the Ad26.COV2.S COVID-19 vaccine or a placebo. Specimen: peripheral blood, collected in a trial of Ad26.COV2.S vaccine versus placebo. CDR3 sequence (DNA): TGCGCCAGCAGCTTGGATCCTCAGGGCTATGGCTACACCTTC. Its translation is CASSLDPQGYGYTF.